This T cell receptor (beta chain) was profiled in a study of blood T cell repertoires in COVID-19. Study details: Samples of COVID-19 (acute and convalescent) were obtained from the United States, Italy and Spain. PBMCs, B-cell-depleted T cells, or T cells provided the cDNA or gDNA that made up the material.

The V end was cut by 5 bases, the J end by 0 bases, with 11 bases between. This CDR3 has 15 amino acids. Germline-derived CDR1 and CDR2 are SGHVS and FQNEAQ. Study processing details: Estimation of nucleated cell counts relied on the amplification of reference gene primers. The data were produced by immunoSEQ multiplex PCR, yet TCRdb's version contains in-frame clones alone and is incomplete. V and J calls and clone size are as listed in that table; D and trimming were resolved from the DNA. Among 200,000 or so clones listed, about 88% were seen once. Sequencing was performed on peripheral blood. This receptor was obtained from a woman aged 35 to 49 who had recovered from COVID-19. This chain connects TRBV7-8 to TRBJ2-1, with D possibly being TRBD2 (5 bases). This CDR3 reads CASSRAESSYNEQFF. Written as DNA, the CDR3 is TGTGCCAGCAGCCGAGCGGAGAGCTCCTACAATGAGCAGTTCTTC.